This T cell receptor beta chain emerged from a study of chemoradiotherapy in HPV16-positive cancers. About the research overall: Candidate HPV-specific T-cell clones and common TCR motifs came from functional assays in a couple of HPV16-positive patients. Study-wide findings and caveats: HPV-responsive T-cell expansion during chemoradiotherapy was linked to improved recurrence-free survival in HPV16-positive patients. Non-HPV-specific T cells did not expand in tumors during treatment, whereas candidate HPV-specific clones and E7-related motifs did.

Regarding this clone: The antigen is unknown.

Samples were taken several times over chemoradiotherapy. Germline V gene data show CDR1 as LNHDA and CDR2 as SQIVND (reference sequence). The V gene lost 1 base and the J gene lost 3 bases, with 12 bases spanning the gap. The CDR3 contains 15 residues. Sequenced by immunoSEQ multiplex PCR; TCRdb stores in-frame clones only, minus some. The sample carries about 35,000 clones, 92% recorded once. The V gene is TRBV19, the J gene TRBJ1-2; a weak D match, TRBD1 (6 bases). This clonotype was obtained from a human donor with HPV-associated anogenital cancer. The sequencing used blood, collected from a patient who underwent chemoradiotherapy. CDR3: CASSIGGGSDYGYTF. The CDR3 DNA reads TGTGCCAGTAGTATAGGAGGGGGAAGTGACTATGGCTACACCTTC.